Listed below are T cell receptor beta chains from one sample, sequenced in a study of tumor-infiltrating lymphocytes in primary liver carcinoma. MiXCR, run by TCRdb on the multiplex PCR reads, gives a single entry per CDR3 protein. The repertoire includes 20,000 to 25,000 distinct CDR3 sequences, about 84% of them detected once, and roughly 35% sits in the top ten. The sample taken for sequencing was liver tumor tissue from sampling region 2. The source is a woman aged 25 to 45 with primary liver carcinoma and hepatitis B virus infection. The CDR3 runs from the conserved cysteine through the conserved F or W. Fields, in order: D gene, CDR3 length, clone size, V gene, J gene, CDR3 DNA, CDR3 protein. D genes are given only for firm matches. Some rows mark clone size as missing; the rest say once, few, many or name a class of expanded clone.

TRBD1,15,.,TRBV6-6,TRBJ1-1,TGTGACAGCAGTTACTCGGGACAGGGGGGCACTGAACCTCTCTTT,CDSSYSGQGGTEPLF
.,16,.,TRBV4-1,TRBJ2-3,TGCGCCAACAGCCAAGATGTTGGCAGGAACACAGATACACAGTATTTT,CANSQDVGRNTDTQYF
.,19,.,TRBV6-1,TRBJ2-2,TGTGCCAGAAGTGTAACCCTTCCCGGGGGCGCCGCGAACACCGGGGAGCTATTTTTT,CARSVTLPGGAANTGELFF
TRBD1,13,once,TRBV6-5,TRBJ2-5,TGCGCCAGCAGTACGGACAGGGGGCTGACCCACTACTTC,CASSTDRGLTHYF
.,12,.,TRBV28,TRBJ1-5,TGTGCCTGCAATGTCTCCGGAACAGGCCAGCATTTT,CACNVSGTGQHF
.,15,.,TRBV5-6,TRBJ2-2,TGTGCCGGCAGCTTTGCACCCAGAGTCACTGGGGAGTTGTTTTTT,CAGSFAPRVTGELFF
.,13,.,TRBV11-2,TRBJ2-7,TGTGTCACCAGCGTAGGCTCAAACTACGAGCAGTACTTC,CVTSVGSNYEQYF
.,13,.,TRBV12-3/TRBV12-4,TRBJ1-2,TGTACCAGCAGTCCCGGGGAAAGCTATGGCTACACCTTC,CTSSPGESYGYTF
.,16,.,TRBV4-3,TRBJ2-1,TGTGCCAGCAACCAAAACGTAGGGGGAGCCAGAGATGAGCAGTTCTTC,CASNQNVGGARDEQFF
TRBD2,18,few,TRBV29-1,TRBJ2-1,TGCAGCGTTTCAAGGCTGGCTGCCCTAGCGGGAGGTGAGAATGAGCAGTTCTTC,CSVSRLAALAGGENEQFF
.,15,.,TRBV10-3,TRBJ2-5,TGTGCCATCAGCGAGTCGGTTACCAGACAAGAGACCCATTACTTC,CAISESVTRQETHYF
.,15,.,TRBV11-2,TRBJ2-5,TGTGTCAGCAGCTTTTCGACGACAGCTGCTGAGACCCGGTACTTC,CVSSFSTTAAETRYF
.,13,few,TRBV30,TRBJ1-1,TGTGCCAGGAACTCCCAAAGGGGCCCTGAAGCTTTCTTT,CARNSQRGPEAFF
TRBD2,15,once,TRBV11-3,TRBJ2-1,TGTGCCAGCAGCCGACTAGCGGAGGGGTGGTATGAGCGGTTCTTC,CASSRLAEGWYERFF
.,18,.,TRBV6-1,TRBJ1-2,TGTGTCAACAGTGAGCGGTTCCTGGTCCTTAGATCTAACTATGGGTACACCTTC,CVNSERFLVLRSNYGYTF
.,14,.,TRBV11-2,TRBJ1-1,TGCGCCAGTAGCTTATTATGGGCCGGCACTGATGCTTTCTTT,CASSLLWAGTDAFF
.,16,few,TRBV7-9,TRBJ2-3,TGTGCCAGCAGCTTAGGAGTGGGGGTTAGCGCAGATACGCAGTATTTT,CASSLGVGVSADTQYF
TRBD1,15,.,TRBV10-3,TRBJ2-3,TGTGCCATCAGTGAACCCGGAACAGGGGTCGATACACAGTATTTT,CAISEPGTGVDTQYF
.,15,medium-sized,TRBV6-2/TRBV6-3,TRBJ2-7,TGTGCCAGCAGCCGTTTTAAGAGCAGCTCCTACGAGCAGTACTTC,CASSRFKSSSYEQYF
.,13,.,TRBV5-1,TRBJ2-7,TGCGCCAGCAATTGGGACAAGGCCTACGAGCAGTACTTC,CASNWDKAYEQYF
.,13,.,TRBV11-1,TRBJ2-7,TGTGCTAGCAACTTAGGGTACCTCCGCGAACAGTACTTC,CASNLGYLREQYF
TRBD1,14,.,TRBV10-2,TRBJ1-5,TGCACCTGCAGTGAGTCCGACAGGGCTCAGACCCAGCATTTT,CTCSESDRAQTQHF
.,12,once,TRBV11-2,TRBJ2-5,TGTGCCTGCAGCTTAAGGTTAGAGACCCAATACTTC,CACSLRLETQYF
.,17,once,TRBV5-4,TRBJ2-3,TGTCCCAGCAGCGCAGACGGACACCCTCCACCAACAGATACGCAGTATTTT,CPSSADGHPPPTDTQYF
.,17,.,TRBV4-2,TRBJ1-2,TGTACCAGCAGCCATGTTTCACTAGGCCAACGAAGCTATGGCTACACCTTC,CTSSHVSLGQRSYGYTF
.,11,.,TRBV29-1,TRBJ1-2,TGCAGCGTTTTAGATCAGACTAGCTACACCTTC,CSVLDQTSYTF
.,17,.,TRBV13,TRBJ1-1,TGTGTCAACAGCTTAGGAGGGTTTGGTATTGGGGGCAATGAAGCTTTCTTT,CVNSLGGFGIGGNEAFF
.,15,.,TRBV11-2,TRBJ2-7,TGTACCAGCAGCCTCGGCGGTACTCTACCCTACGAGCAGTACTTC,CTSSLGGTLPYEQYF
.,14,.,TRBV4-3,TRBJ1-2,TGCGCCAGTAGCGCTGAGTTGGAGATCTATGACTACATCTTC,CASSAELEIYDYIF
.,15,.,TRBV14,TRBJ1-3,TGTGCCAGCAGTCGGATTGGGGCCTCTGGAAACACCATATACTTT,CASSRIGASGNTIYF
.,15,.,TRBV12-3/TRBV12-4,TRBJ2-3,TGTTCCAGCAGTTTTTCCCCTCCTAACACAGATACGCAGTATTTT,CSSSFSPPNTDTQYF
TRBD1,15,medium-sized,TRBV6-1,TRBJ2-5,TGTGCCAGCAGTGTACTAGGGGGCCCGGAAGAGACCCAGTACTTC,CASSVLGGPEETQYF
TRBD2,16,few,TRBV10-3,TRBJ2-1,TGTACCATCAGTAAATCGGCAGCGGGAGCCTACAATGAGCAGTTCTTC,CTISKSAAGAYNEQFF
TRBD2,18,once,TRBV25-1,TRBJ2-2,TGTGCCAGCTGGGGAACCGGGACTAGCCATATGAGCACCGGGGAGCTGTTTTTT,CASWGTGTSHMSTGELFF
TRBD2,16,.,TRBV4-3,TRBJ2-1,TGCGCCAGCAGCCAAAACGTAGCGGGAGGTAGAGATGAGCAGTCCTTC,CASSQNVAGGRDEQSF
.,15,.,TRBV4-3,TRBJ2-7,TGCGCCGGCAGCCTAGATTTTCCAGGGTCCTACAAGCAGTACTTC,CAGSLDFPGSYKQYF
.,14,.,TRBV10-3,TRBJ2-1,TGTGCCATCAGTCCCACGGCGACGCCGAATGAGCAGTTCTTC,CAISPTATPNEQFF
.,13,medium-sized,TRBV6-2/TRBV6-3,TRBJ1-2,TGTGCCAGCAGTCCACAGGCAGACTATGGCTACACCTTC,CASSPQADYGYTF
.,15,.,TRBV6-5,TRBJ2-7,TGTGCCAGCAGTTGCAAGGACAGCAGCTCATACGAACAGTACTTC,CASSCKDSSSYEQYF
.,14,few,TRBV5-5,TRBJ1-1,TGTGCCAGCAGCCGTTTAGTGTCGGGTACTGAAGCTTTCTTT,CASSRLVSGTEAFF
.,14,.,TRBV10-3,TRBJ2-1,TGTGCCATCAGTCCCACGGCGACCCAGGATGTGCAGTTTTTC,CAISPTATQDVQFF
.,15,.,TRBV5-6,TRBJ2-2,TGTGTCAGCAGCATGGTACCCAGAGTCACCTGGGAGCTGTTTTTT,CVSSMVPRVTWELFF